Below are 10 T cell receptor beta chains sequenced from a single sample in a study of cytomegalovirus exposure and HLA in healthy donors. The PCR contained 60 Vbeta and 13 Jbeta primers. Method: immunoSEQ multiplex PCR; TCRdb's copy keeps in-frame clones and lacks some. The sample gives roughly 190,000 clones, around 78% of which show up once; 14% is in the top ten. The sequenced sample was PBMCs. The receptors derive from a woman aged 25 to 39 in good health and CMV-seropositive.

The chain recombines TRBV7-2 with TRBJ1-5; D is uncertain. The CDR3 runs 15 residues. Trimming removed 5 bases at V and 5 bases at J, with 16 bases between. Germline V gene sequence: CDR1 SGHTA, CDR2 FQGNSA. The CDR3 DNA reads TGTGCCAGCAGCATACAGAGCTTTAAAGATCAGCCCCAGCATTTT. Translating gives CASSIQSFKDQPQHF.

On this clone: Its ends do not fully match the called genes, so a read error is possible. The same CDR3 is also encoded by other DNA sequences in this sample. V is TRBV9 and J is TRBJ2-3; maybe TRBD2 (5 bases). Germline CDR1 and CDR2: SGDLS and YYNGEE. This CDR3 contains 14 residues. CDR3 nucleotides: TGCGCCAGCAGCCGGACTCCGAACACAGATACGCAGTATTTT. Translated, it gives CASSRTPNTDTQYF.

V usage is TRBV7-2 and J usage is TRBJ2-7, with D possibly being TRBD1 (6 bases). The V end was cut by 10 bases, the J end by 0 bases, with 19 bases between. Germline CDR1 and CDR2: SGHTA and FQGNSA. This CDR3 has 15 amino acids. CDR3 loop: CATLSGGWYSYEQYF. The CDR3 DNA is TGTGCCACCCTCTCTGGGGGCTGGTACTCCTACGAGCAGTACTTC.

The rearrangement uses TRBV5-8 and TRBJ2-1; 10 nucleotides line up with TRBD2. The germline V gene has CDR1 SGHTS and CDR2 YDEGEE. V gave up 2 bases and J gave up 9 bases; unmatched junction bases: 5. This CDR3 is 14 amino acids long. The CDR3 is CASSFCSGGCEQFF. The CDR3 DNA follows: TGTGCCAGCAGCTTTTGTAGCGGGGGGTGTGAGCAGTTCTTC.

The chain uses TRBV30 and TRBJ2-3; TRBD1 aligns across 8 bases. CDR3 length equals 13 residues. Germline CDR1 is GTSNPN and CDR2 is SVGIG (reference sequence). J was trimmed by 4 bases and V by 4 bases; bases with no gene match: 4. The CDR3 protein is CAWNGQGPDTQYF. CDR3 bases: TGTGCCTGGAACGGACAGGGTCCAGATACGCAGTATTTT.

The CDR3 protein is CASSGPGHSGANVLTF. DNA of the CDR3: TGTGCCAGCAGCGGGCCAGGGCACTCTGGGGCCAACGTCCTGACTTTC. The V and J genes are TRBV5-4 and TRBJ2-6, with D maybe TRBD1 (5 bases). The CDR3 spans 16 residues. CDR1 is SGHNT, CDR2 YYREEE, per germline (reference sequence). V was trimmed by 4 bases and J by 0 bases, leaving 11 bases between them.

J is TRBJ1-1 and V is TRBV29-1; D unclear. The germline V and J ends were trimmed by 1 base and 10 bases, with 10 bases remaining between them. The length of the CDR3 is 11 residues. Germline V CDR1 and CDR2: SQVTM, ANQGSEA. CDR3 coding DNA: TGCAGCGTTGAAGTAGGTGGGAGAGCTTTCTTT. Translation gives CSVEVGGRAFF.

This clone occurred a few times. This rearrangement joins TRBV15 to TRBJ1-2; possibly TRBD1 for D (6 bases). The V gene's germline CDR1 is LNHNV and CDR2 YYDKDF (reference sequence). The CDR3 loop spans 17 amino acids. Trimming took 1 base from V and 3 from J, leaving 18 bases between them. CDR3 coding DNA: TGTGCCACCAGCAGAGGGGGGGCGCGGGGGGATGACTATGGCTACACCTTC. This sequence encodes CATSRGGARGDDYGYTF.

The chain uses TRBV30 and TRBJ1-2; 9 nucleotides line up with TRBD1. CDR3 size: 15 residues. In germline, CDR1 is GTSNPN, CDR2 SVGIG (reference sequence). J was trimmed by 2 bases and V by 1 base; bases with no gene match: 5. The CDR3: CAWSDPGTGNYGYTF. CDR3 sequence (DNA): TGTGCCTGGAGTGATCCCGGGACAGGGAACTATGGCTACACCTTC.

The chain couples TRBV5-1 to TRBJ2-2, with 9 bases lining up with TRBD2. CDR1 SGHRS and CDR2 YFSETQ come from the germline V gene. The CDR3 covers 15 residues. V trimming: 2 bases; J trimming: 7 bases; junction bases outside the gene matches: 6. The CDR3, as DNA: TGCGCCAGCAGCTTAGGAGCGGGGGGCGACGGGGAGCTGTTTTTT. Protein: CASSLGAGGDGELFF.